Below, 10 T cell receptor beta chains from the same sample are listed, as sequenced in a study of T cells in Graves' hyperthyroidism and ophthalmopathy. Amplified TCR beta CDR3 regions derived from RNA transcripts. RT-PCR in the first round (using the HTBI primer set) targeted the TCR CDR3. TCRdb recomputed calls from the multiplex PCR reads with MiXCR, one row per CDR3 protein. The repertoire holds 610,000 or so distinct CDR3 sequences, with around 42% as singletons. The specimen was peripheral blood or thyroid tissue (not recorded which). Receptors were obtained from a woman under 30 with Graves' hyperthyroidism.

This clonotype was observed at least ten times. The chain couples TRBV7-7 to TRBJ2-5; D might be TRBD1 or TRBD2, each matching 6 bases. Trimming left V 4 bases short and J 4 bases short, with 13 bases between. Germline loops: CDR1 SSHAT, CDR2 FNYEAQ (reference sequence). The CDR3 totals 14 residues. CDR3 in amino acids: CASSSGASRETQYF. For the CDR3, the DNA is TGTGCCAGCAGCTCGGGGGCCAGCAGAGAGACCCAGTACTTC.

This chain joins TRBV5-1 and TRBJ2-2, with D perhaps TRBD2 (5 bases). Trimming removed 7 bases from V and 2 bases from J, with 12 bases in between. Germline V CDR1 and CDR2: SGHRS, YFSETQ. The CDR3 covers 14 residues. CDR3: CASGSGFNTGELFF. The CDR3 DNA reads TGCGCCAGCGGCTCGGGATTTAACACCGGGGAGCTGTTTTTT. The full variable domain, with the rest looked up from reference TRBV5-1 and TRBJ2-2, is KAGVTQTPRYLIKTRGQQVTLSCSPISGHRSVSWYQQTPGQGLQFLFEYFSETQRNKGNFPGRFSGRQFSNSRSEMNVSTLELGDSALYLCASGSGFNTGELFFGEGSRLTVL.

The CDR3 region is CASRSRGGEDTQYF. CDR3 nucleotide sequence: TGCGCCAGCAGGAGCAGGGGAGGGGAAGATACGCAGTATTTT. The chain employs TRBV5-1 and TRBJ2-3; possible D gene TRBD2, 7 bases. Trimming stripped 5 bases from V and 5 bases from J, with 15 bases between. CDR1 and CDR2 (germline): SGHRS, YFSETQ. This CDR3 region has 14 residues.

V usage is TRBV25-1 and J usage is TRBJ2-1; TRBD2 aligns across 7 bases. The germline gives CDR1 MGHDK, CDR2 SYGVNS. CDR3 length: 15 residues. V trimming: 6 bases; J trimming: 6 bases; junction bases outside the gene matches: 11. CDR3 sequence reads: CASSQDLPGGNEQFF. CDR3 DNA: TGTGCCAGCAGCCAAGATCTGCCGGGAGGCAATGAGCAGTTCTTC. Based on the CDR3 plus reference TRBV25-1 and TRBJ2-1, the full variable domain is EADIYQTPRYLVIGTGKKITLECSQTMGHDKMYWYQQDPGMELHLIHYSYGVNSTEKGDLSSESTVSRIRTEHFPLTLESARPSHTSQYLCASSQDLPGGNEQFFGPGTRLTVL.

This clonotype was detected many times. The chain has TRBV5-1 and TRBJ2-2; a possible D gene is TRBD2 (6 bases). Germline V CDR1 and CDR2: SGHRS, YFSETQ. CDR3 length: 15 amino acids. V lost 4 bases, J lost 0 bases, and 10 bases lay in between. CDR3 protein: CASSPLASNTGELFF. CDR3 in DNA: TGCGCCAGCAGCCCGCTAGCGTCGAACACCGGGGAGCTGTTTTTT.

This clonotype was counted only a few times. The DNA of the CDR3 is TGCAGTGCTAGTGCCGGACTAGCGGGAGGCCAGTTCTTC. Encoded protein: CSASAGLAGGQFF. The chain is built from TRBV20-1 and TRBJ2-5; 14 nucleotides align to TRBD2. Gene TRBJ2-1 matches the end of the DNA better, so the J call may be wrong. Germline V gene sequence: CDR1 DFQATT, CDR2 SNEGSKA (reference sequence). The CDR3 extends over 13 amino acids.

This clonotype was counted only a few times. The chain combines TRBV7-9 with TRBJ2-7; D is uncertain. V lost 5 bases, J lost 0 bases, and 14 bases lay in between. The CDR3 consists of 15 residues. Germline loops: CDR1 SEHNR, CDR2 FQNEAQ (reference sequence). In DNA, the CDR3 is TGTGCCAGCAGCGCCGAATACAAATCCTCCTACGAGCAGTACTTC. It codes for CASSAEYKSSYEQYF.

V gene TRBV19 combines with J gene TRBJ1-4; D is unresolved. V lost 4 bases and J lost 0, with 9 bases in between. The CDR3 consists of 15 residues. CDR1 is LNHDA, CDR2 SQIVND, per germline (reference sequence). The CDR3 here is CASSTGSATNEKLFF. The CDR3, as DNA: TGTGCCAGTAGTACAGGCAGTGCAACTAATGAAAAACTGTTTTTT.

This clonotype was counted a few times. The chain couples TRBV9 to TRBJ1-3; TRBD1 aligns across 7 bases. Germline values: CDR1 SGDLS, CDR2 YYNGEE. V lost 3 bases to trimming and J lost 7 bases; unmatched junction nucleotides: 10. The CDR3 sequence is 15 residues long. This CDR3 is CASSAHLTGQNTIYF. In nucleotides, the CDR3 is TGTGCCAGCAGCGCCCACCTGACGGGACAGAACACCATATATTTT.

The chain has TRBV7-3 and TRBJ1-5, with 8 positions matching TRBD1. CDR3 length: 15 residues. CDR1 is SGHTA and CDR2 is FQGTGA in the germline V gene. J gave up 6 bases and V 5 bases, and 9 bases lay outside the gene matches. CDR3 amino acids: CASSRGGQGSQPQHF. DNA of the CDR3: TGTGCCAGCAGCCGAGGCGGACAGGGATCTCAGCCCCAGCATTTT.